Each of the 6 T cell receptor beta chains below was sequenced from the same sample in a study of neurological immune-mediated disorders. TCRdb re-called the 5' RACE reads with MiXCR, one entry per CDR3 protein. Of about 74,000 distinct CDR3 sequences listed, 5.2% are singletons. The sequencing sample was made of PBMCs. Source of these receptors: a man aged 18 to 30 with multiple sclerosis.

There are many counts of this clonotype. The chain couples TRBV5-6 to TRBJ2-1; possibly TRBD1 for D (6 bases). This CDR3 has 14 residues. With 5 bases removed from V and 9 bases from J, the gap between germline ends came to 18 bases. CDR1 is SGHDT and CDR2 is YYEEEE in the germline V gene. CDR3 nucleotides: TGTGCCAGCAGGAGGGGCCCGGAAGGGGGTGAGCAGTTCTTC. It translates to CASRRGPEGGEQFF. The variable domain in full, with the rest retrieved from reference TRBV5-6 and TRBJ2-1, is DAGVTQSPTHLIKTRGQQVTLRCSPKSGHDTVSWYQQALGQGPQFIFQYYEEEERQRGNFPDRFSGHQFPNYSSELNVNALLLGDSALYLCASRRGPEGGEQFFGPGTRLTVL.

This clonotype was found many times. The chain has TRBV4-3 and TRBJ2-5; 8 nucleotides match TRBD1. After removal of 2 bases from V and 5 bases from J, the junction contained 10 bases not matched to a gene. The germline V gene has CDR1 LGHNA and CDR2 YSLEER. The CDR3 spans 16 residues. The CDR3 nucleotides read TGCGCCAGCAGCCAAACAGCCAGGGGGCTGGGGGAGACCCAGTACTTC. Amino acids: CASSQTARGLGETQYF.

This clonotype was found many times. The chain has TRBV12-3 or TRBV12-4 and TRBJ2-2, with D uncertain. The V end lost 2 bases, the J end lost 7 bases, and 14 bases lay between the germline ends. There are 15 residues in the CDR3. The CDR3 nucleotides are TGTGCCAGCAGTTTATTTTCTAGTGCCGGCGGGGAGCTGTTTTTT. Protein product: CASSLFSSAGGELFF.

This clonotype was seen repeatedly, ten times or more. Written as DNA, the CDR3 is TGCAGTGCTAGTCGACAGGGAAACACTGAAGCTTTCTTT. Protein sequence: CSASRQGNTEAFF. V and J are TRBV20-1 and TRBJ1-1; 7 bases align to TRBD1. The germline V gene has CDR1 DFQATT and CDR2 SNEGSKA (reference sequence). The CDR3 has 13 residues. V was clipped by 3 bases and J by 2 bases; unmatched bases: 3.

In its sample, this clonotype was seen many times. This chain joins TRBV5-1 and TRBJ2-7; 7 positions match TRBD1. The CDR3 has 15 amino acids. From germline, CDR1 is SGHRS and CDR2 YFSETQ. Trimming removed 0 bases from V and 2 bases from J; junction bases left unmatched: 5. CDR3 residues: CASSLGPQGAYEQYF. The CDR3 coding sequence is TGCGCCAGCAGCTTGGGCCCGCAGGGGGCCTACGAGCAGTACTTC.

This clonotype was observed at least ten times. The genes are TRBV20-1 and TRBJ1-1; 8 bases match TRBD1. The germline V gene has CDR1 DFQATT and CDR2 SNEGSKA (reference sequence). The length of the CDR3 is 16 residues. Trimming took 0 bases from V and 4 from J; bases not matched to a gene: 10. The CDR3 bases are TGCAGTGCTAGAGACGCCGGACGGACAGGGTCCACTGAAGCTTTCTTT. The encoded protein is CSARDAGRTGSTEAFF.